This T cell receptor beta chain was found in a study of early T cells in non-severe SARS-CoV-2 infection. Turning to the study itself: Chains were not paired, and sequencing was done on bulk RNA from unsorted whole blood.

Researchers attached unique molecular identifiers to individual cDNA molecules. TCRdb fed the 5' RACE reads into MiXCR, producing one record per CDR3 protein. Among around 67,000 distinct CDR3 sequences, approximately 10% were seen once, and the ten largest hold 5% to 7%. Overall study results and limits: VDJdb matches were skewed toward anti-spike CD8 T cell responses.

CDR3 size: 19 residues. Trimming pared 5 bases from V and 3 bases from J, leaving 23 bases between. CDR1 is SEHNR and CDR2 is FQNEAQ in the germline V gene (reference sequence). This clonotype was counted at least ten times. No antigen is known for it. This specimen consisted of whole blood, obtained at baseline. The source is an adult who was a healthcare worker with PCR-confirmed SARS-CoV-2 infection or an uninfected control (not recorded which). The chain couples TRBV7-9 to TRBJ2-6, with D possibly called TRBD1 or TRBD2 (6 bases each). CDR3 in amino acids: CASSDGGHKVSVGANVLTF. In DNA form, the CDR3 reads TGTGCCAGCAGCGACGGGGGACATAAGGTTTCCGTTGGGGCCAACGTCCTGACTTTC.